This T cell receptor (beta chain) derives from a study of tumor-infiltrating lymphocytes in oesophageal squamous cell carcinoma. TCRdb re-derived calls from the PCR reads in MiXCR, one entry per CDR3 protein. The table lists under 7,500 distinct CDR3 sequences, roughly 15% of them singletons. Germline CDR1 reads SGDLS; CDR2 reads YYNGEE. V lost 4 bases and J lost 2, with 15 bases in between. The CDR3 has 15 residues. This clonotype was observed a handful of times. This sequence was found in a male donor with esophageal squamous cell carcinoma. V gene TRBV9 combines with J gene TRBJ2-5; D perhaps matches TRBD2 (5 bases). Specimen: normal esophageal tissue next to the tumor. The CDR3 DNA reads as TGTGCCAGCAGCCCCTCCTGGGGAGCTCAAGAGACCCAGTACTTC. This translates into CASSPSWGAQETQYF.